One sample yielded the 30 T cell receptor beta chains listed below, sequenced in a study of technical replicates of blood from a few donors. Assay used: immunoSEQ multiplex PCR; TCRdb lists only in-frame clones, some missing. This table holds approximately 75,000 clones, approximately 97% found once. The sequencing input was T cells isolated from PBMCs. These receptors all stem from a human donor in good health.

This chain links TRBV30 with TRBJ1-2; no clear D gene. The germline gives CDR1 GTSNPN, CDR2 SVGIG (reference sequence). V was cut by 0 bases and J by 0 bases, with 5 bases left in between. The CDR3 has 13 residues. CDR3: CAWSVYTNYGYTF. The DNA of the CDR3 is TGTGCCTGGAGTGTGTACACTAACTATGGCTACACCTTC.

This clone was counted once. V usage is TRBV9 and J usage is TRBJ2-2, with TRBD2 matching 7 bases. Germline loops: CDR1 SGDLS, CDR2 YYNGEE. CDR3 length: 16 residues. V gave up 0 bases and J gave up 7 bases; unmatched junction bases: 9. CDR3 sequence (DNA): TGTGCCAGCAGCGTAGGGGGCGGGAGTTTGGTCGGGGAGCTGTTTTTT. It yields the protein CASSVGGGSLVGELFF.

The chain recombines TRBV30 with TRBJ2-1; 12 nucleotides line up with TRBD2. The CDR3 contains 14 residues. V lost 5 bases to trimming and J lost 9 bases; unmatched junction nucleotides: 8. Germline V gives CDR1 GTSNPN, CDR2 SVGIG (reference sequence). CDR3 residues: CAWEGLAGLGEQFF. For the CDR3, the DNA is TGTGCCTGGGAGGGACTAGCGGGCCTCGGTGAGCAGTTCTTC. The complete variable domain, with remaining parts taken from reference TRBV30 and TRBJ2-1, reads SQTIHQWPATLVQPVGSPLSLECTVEGTSNPNLYWYRQAAGRGLQLLFYSVGIGQISSEVPQNLSASRPQDRQFILSSKKLLLSDSGFYLCAWEGLAGLGEQFFGPGTRLTVL.

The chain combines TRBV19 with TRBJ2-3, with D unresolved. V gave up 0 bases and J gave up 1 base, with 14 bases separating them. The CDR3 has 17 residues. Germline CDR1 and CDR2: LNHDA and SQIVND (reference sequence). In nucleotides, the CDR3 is TGTGCCAGTAGTATAGATCTGGAGACTGCTGGCACAGATACGCAGTATTTT. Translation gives CASSIDLETAGTDTQYF.

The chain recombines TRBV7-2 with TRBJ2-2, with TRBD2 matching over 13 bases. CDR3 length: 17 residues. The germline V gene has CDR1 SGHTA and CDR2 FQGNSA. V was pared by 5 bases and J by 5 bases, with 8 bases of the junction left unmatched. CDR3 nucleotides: TGTGCCAGCAGCCTATGGACTAGCGGGAGCGGGACCGGGGAGCTGTTTTTT. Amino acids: CASSLWTSGSGTGELFF. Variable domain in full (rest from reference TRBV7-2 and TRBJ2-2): GAGVSQSPSNKVTEKGKDVELRCDPISGHTALYWYRQSLGQGLEFLIYFQGNSAPDKSGLPSDRFSAERTGGSVSTLTIQRTQQEDSAVYLCASSLWTSGSGTGELFFGEGSRLTVL.

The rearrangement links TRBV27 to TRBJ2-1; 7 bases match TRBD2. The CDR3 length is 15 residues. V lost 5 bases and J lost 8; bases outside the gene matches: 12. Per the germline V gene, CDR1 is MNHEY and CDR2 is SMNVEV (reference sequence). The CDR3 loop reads CASSARGAGDYEQFF. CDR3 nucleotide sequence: TGTGCCAGCAGTGCCCGAGGGGCGGGAGATTATGAGCAGTTCTTC.

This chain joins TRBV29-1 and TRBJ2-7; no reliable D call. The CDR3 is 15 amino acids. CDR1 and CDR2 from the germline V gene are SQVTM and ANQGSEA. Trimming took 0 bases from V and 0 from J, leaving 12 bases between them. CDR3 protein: CSVEDPGSSSYEQYF. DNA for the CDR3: TGCAGCGTTGAAGACCCCGGGTCTAGCTCCTACGAGCAGTACTTC.

Written as DNA, the CDR3 is TGTGCCAGCAGCCCCGGACTAGCGTCTAGCACAGATACGCAGTATTTT. It specifies CASSPGLASSTDTQYF. The rearrangement uses TRBV9 and TRBJ2-3; TRBD2 aligns across 9 bases. The CDR3 length is 16 residues. V lost 4 bases to trimming and J lost 0 bases; unmatched junction nucleotides: 6. Germline V gives CDR1 SGDLS, CDR2 YYNGEE.

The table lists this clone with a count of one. CDR3 DNA: TGCGCCAGCAGCCAGTTAGCGGGAGTCATGACCGGGGAGCTGTTTTTT. It is translated as CASSQLAGVMTGELFF. The chain couples TRBV4-1 to TRBJ2-2, with 9 bases identical to TRBD2. Losses at the gene ends were 3 bases for V and 5 bases for J; bases not matched to a gene: 7. There are 16 residues in the CDR3. In germline, CDR1 is MGHRA, CDR2 YSYEKL.

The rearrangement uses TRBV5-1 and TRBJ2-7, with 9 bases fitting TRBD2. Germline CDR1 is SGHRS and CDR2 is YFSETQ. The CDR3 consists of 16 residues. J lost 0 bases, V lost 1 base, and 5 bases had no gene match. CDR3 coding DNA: TGCGCCAGCAGCTTGATGGCGGGAGGGGGCTCCTACGAGCAGTACTTC. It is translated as CASSLMAGGGSYEQYF.

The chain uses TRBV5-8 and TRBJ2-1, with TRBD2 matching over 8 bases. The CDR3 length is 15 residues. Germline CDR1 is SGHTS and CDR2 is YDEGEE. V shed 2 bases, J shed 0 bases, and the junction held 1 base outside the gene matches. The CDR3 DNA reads TGTGCCAGCAGCTTTCTAGCGGGCTCCTACAATGAGCAGTTCTTC. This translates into CASSFLAGSYNEQFF.

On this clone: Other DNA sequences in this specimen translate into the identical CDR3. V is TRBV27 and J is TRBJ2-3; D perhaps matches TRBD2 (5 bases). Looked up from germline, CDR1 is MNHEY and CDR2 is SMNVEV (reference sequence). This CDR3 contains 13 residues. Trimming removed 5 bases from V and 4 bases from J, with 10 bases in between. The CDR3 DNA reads TGTGCCAGCAGTCTTCTCGGGGCAGATACGCAGTATTTT. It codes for CASSLLGADTQYF.

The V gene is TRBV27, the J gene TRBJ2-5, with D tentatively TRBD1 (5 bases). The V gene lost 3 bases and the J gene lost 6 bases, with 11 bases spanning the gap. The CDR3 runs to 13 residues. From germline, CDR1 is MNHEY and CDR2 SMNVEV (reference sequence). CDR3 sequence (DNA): TGTGCCAGCAGTTTCCAGGGATCAAAGACCCAGTACTTC. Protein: CASSFQGSKTQYF.

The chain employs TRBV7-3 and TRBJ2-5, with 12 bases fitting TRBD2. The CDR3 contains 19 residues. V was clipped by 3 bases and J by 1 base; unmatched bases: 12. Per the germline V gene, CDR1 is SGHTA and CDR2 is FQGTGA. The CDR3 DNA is TGTGCCAGCAGCTTCGCCCCGGGACTAGCGGGCGTTCTCCAAGAGACCCAGTACTTC. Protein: CASSFAPGLAGVLQETQYF.

CDR3 loop: CASSETGSTEAFF. CDR3 DNA: TGTGCCAGCAGTGAGACGGGGTCCACTGAAGCTTTCTTT. The chain has TRBV27 and TRBJ1-1; unclear D gene. With 5 bases removed from V and 4 bases from J, the gap between germline ends came to 11 bases. Germline loops: CDR1 MNHEY, CDR2 SMNVEV (reference sequence). This CDR3 has 13 residues.

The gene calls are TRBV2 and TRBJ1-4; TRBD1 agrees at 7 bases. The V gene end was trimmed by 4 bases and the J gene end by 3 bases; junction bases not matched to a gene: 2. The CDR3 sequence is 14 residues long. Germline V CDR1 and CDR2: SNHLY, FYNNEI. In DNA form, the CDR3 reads TGTGCCAGCAGTGTCGGGACAGCTAATGAAAAACTGTTTTTT. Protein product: CASSVGTANEKLFF. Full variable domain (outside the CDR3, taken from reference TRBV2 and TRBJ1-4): EPEVTQTPSHQVTQMGQEVILRCVPISNHLYFYWYRQILGQKVEFLVSFYNNEISEKSEIFDDQFSVERPDGSNFTLKIRSTKLEDSAMYFCASSVGTANEKLFFGSGTQLSVL.

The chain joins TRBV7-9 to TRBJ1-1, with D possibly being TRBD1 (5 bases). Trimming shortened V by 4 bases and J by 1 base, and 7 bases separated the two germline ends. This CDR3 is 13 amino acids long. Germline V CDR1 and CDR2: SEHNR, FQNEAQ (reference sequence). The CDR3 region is CASSYQGNTEAFF. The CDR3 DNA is TGTGCCAGCAGCTATCAGGGGAACACTGAAGCTTTCTTT. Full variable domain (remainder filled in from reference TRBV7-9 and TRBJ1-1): DTGVSQNPRHKITKRGQNVTFRCDPISEHNRLYWYRQTLGQGPEFLTYFQNEAQLEKSRLLSDRFSAERPKGSFSTLEIQRTEQGDSAMYLCASSYQGNTEAFFGQGTRLTVV.

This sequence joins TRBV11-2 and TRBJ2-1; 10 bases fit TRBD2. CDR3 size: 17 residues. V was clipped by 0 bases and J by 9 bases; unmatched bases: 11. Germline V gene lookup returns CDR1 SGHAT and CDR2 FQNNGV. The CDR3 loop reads CASSLDVSSGSLGEQFF. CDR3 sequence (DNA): TGTGCCAGCAGCTTAGATGTATCTAGCGGGAGTTTAGGTGAGCAGTTCTTC.

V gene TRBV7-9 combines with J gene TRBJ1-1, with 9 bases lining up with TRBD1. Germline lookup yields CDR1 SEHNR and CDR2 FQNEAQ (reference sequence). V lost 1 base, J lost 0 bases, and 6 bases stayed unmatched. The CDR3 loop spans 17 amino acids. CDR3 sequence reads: CASSLGGQGIMNTEAFF. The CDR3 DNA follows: TGTGCCAGCAGCTTAGGAGGACAGGGGATCATGAACACTGAAGCTTTCTTT.

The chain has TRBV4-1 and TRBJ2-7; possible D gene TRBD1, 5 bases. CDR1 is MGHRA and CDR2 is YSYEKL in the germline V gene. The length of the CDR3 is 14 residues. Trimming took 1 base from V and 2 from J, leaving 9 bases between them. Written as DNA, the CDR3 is TGCGCCAGCAGCCAAGGCAGGGTACCCTACGAGCAGTACTTC. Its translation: CASSQGRVPYEQYF.

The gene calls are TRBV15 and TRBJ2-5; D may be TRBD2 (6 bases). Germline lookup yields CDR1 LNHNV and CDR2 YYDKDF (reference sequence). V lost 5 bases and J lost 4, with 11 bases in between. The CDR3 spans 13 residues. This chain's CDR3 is CATSLTRGETQYF. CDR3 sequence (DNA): TGTGCCACCAGCTTGACTAGAGGAGAGACCCAGTACTTC.

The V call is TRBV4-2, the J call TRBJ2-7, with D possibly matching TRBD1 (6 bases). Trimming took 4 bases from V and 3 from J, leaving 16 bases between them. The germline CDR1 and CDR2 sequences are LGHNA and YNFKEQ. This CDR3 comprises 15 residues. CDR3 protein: CASSPRDTEYYEQYF. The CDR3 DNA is TGTGCCAGCAGCCCCCGGGACACGGAATACTACGAGCAGTACTTC.

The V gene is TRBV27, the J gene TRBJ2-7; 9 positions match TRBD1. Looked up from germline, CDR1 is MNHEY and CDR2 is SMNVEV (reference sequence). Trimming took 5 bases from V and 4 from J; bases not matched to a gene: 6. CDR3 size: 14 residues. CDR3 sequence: CASSIGTGTYEQYF. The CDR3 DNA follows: TGTGCCAGCAGTATTGGGACAGGGACTTACGAGCAGTACTTC.

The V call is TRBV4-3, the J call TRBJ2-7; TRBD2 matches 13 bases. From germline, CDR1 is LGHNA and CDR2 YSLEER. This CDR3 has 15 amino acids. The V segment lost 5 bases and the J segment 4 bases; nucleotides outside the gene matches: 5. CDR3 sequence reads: CASSSRLAGGYEQYF. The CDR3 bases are TGCGCCAGCAGCTCGCGACTAGCGGGGGGATACGAGCAGTACTTC.

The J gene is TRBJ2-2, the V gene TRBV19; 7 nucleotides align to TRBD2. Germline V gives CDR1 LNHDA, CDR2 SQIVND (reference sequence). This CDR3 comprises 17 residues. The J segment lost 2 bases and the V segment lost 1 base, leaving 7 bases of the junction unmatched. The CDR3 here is CASSIGRLAANTGELFF. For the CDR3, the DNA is TGTGCCAGTAGTATAGGGAGACTAGCTGCTAACACCGGGGAGCTGTTTTTT.

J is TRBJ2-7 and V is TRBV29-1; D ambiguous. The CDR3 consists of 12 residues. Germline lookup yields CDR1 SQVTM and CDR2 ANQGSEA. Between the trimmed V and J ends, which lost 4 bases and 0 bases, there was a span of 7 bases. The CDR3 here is CSVVGRSYEQYF. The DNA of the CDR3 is TGCAGCGTTGTTGGCCGCTCCTACGAGCAGTACTTC.

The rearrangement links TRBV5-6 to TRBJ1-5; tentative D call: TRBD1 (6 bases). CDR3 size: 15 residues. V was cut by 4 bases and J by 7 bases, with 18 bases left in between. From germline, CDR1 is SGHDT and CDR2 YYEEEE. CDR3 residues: CASSRRLQGGQPQHF. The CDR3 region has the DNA TGTGCCAGCAGCCGGCGATTACAGGGTGGCCAGCCCCAGCATTTT.

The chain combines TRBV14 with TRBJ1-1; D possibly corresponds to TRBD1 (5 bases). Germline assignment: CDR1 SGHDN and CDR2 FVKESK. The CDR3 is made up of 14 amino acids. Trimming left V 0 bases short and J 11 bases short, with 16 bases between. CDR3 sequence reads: CASSQDIGGWSAFF. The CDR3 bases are TGTGCCAGCAGCCAAGATATCGGGGGATGGAGTGCTTTCTTT.

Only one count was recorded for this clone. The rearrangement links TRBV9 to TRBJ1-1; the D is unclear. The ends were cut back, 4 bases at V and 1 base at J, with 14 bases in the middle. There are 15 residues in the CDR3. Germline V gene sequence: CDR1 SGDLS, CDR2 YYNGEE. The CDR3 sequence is CASSPREKGNTEAFF. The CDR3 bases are TGTGCCAGCAGCCCCCGGGAGAAGGGGAACACTGAAGCTTTCTTT.

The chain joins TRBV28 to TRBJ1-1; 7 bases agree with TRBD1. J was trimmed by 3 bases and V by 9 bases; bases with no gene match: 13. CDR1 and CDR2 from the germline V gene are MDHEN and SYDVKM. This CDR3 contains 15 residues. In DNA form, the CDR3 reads TGTGCCAGTCACCTCCCAGGGGGTAGGGACACTGAAGCTTTCTTT. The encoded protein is CASHLPGGRDTEAFF.